This TCR beta chain was obtained from a study of blood T cell repertoires in COVID-19 (dated by TCRdb to 2020 to 2022). About the study as a whole: The collaborator samples originated in the United States, Italy and Spain and spanned the acute and convalescent phases of COVID-19. The material from the prospective study consisted of cDNA or gDNA derived from T cells, B-cell-depleted T cells, or PBMCs. Deeply sampled blood TCRbeta repertoires from subjects exposed to, actively infected with, or recovered from COVID-19 were included in the dataset. The repertoires were made available in a free public database intended to serve as a resource for research on the immune response to SARS-CoV-2. The samples were drawn from two sources: the first 160 participants of the ongoing ImmuneRACE study, and over 1,000 subjects contributed by 6 global collaborators. The sample metadata nearly always contained a de-identified subject ID, COVID-19 status, age in years and sex. HLA class I and class II types, where available, came from metadata supplied by the sample provider rather than from assay-based typing. What the research found in general, with its limitations: The amount of clinical and demographic metadata varied by source and participant and was provided uncurated.

According to the germline V gene, CDR1 reads SNHLY and CDR2 reads FYNNEI. V lost 6 bases and J lost 3 bases, and the count of bases not matched to a germline gene is 5. The CDR3 spans 15 residues, from the cysteine through the phenylalanine. The kept DNA is CDR3 alone, 45 bases in frame from the first base. To note about this clone: This receptor's antigen is unknown. No much larger clone exists at a distance of one base, and base qualities are not known.

TCRbeta CDR3 regions were amplified from genomic DNA by means of the immunoSEQ Assay, a bias-controlled multiplex PCR. The authors processed their data as follows. The number of nucleated cells in each sample was estimated by amplification of reference gene primers within the assay. To quantify the absolute abundance of each unique TCRbeta CDR3 rearrangement, sequence reads were collapsed and filtered. For each sample, productive Simpson clonality was calculated as the square root of Simpson's diversity index over productive rearrangements. TCRdb stores this immuneACCESS table with in-frame sequences only. Part of the clones is absent; in the studies checked, under half of the shortfall reflects unresolved V genes, and no reason is known for the rest. The V and J calls and clone size are taken from that table; D and trimming were inferred from the DNA. Recorded for this sample are about 190,000 clones; roughly 80% of them occurred a single time. The ten largest make up roughly 13% of the sample.

A second Seattle source provided samples from volunteer blood donors who had recovered from COVID-19. The collaborating institutions used their own protocols to collect whole blood in K2EDTA tubes. Collaborator samples were shipped for TCRbeta analysis as frozen whole blood, isolated PBMCs, or DNA extracted from either sample type. The receptor's source is a man aged 50 to 60 who had recovered from COVID-19. Rearrangement joined TRBV2 to TRBJ2-1; 10 junctional bases match TRBD2. Sequenced sample: peripheral blood. Read as DNA, the sequence is TGTGCCAGCAGGACCGGGACTAGCGACTACAATGAGCAGTTCTTC. Its product reads: CASRTGTSDYNEQFF.